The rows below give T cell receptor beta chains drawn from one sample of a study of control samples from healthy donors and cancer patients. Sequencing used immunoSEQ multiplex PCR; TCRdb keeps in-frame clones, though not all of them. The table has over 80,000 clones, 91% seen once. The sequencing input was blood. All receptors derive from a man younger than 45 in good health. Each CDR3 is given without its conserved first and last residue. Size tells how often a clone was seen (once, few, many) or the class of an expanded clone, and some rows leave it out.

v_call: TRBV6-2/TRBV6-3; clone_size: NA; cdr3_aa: ASSRGTYSNQPQH
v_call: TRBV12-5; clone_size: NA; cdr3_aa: ASGLGKGSEAF
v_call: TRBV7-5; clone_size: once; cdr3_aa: VRKRRDRRSYEQY
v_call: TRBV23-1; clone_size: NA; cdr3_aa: ASSLRGTGWETQY
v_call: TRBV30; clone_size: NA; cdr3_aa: AWRQGATYNEQF
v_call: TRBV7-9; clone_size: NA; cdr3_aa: ASSLKQTVYGYT
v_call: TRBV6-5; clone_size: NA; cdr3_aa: ASSYNGVWNTEAF
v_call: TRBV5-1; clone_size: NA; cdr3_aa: ASSRGQGRGQETQY
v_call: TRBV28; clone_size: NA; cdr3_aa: ASSAPTGGNQPQH
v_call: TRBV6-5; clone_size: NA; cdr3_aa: ASRPGLDNQPQH
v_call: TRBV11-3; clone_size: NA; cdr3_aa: ASSQGGELF
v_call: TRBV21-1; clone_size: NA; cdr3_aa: ASSKVLAGRSSTDTQY
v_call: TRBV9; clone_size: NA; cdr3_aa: ASSVGLLAGRPFSGANVLT
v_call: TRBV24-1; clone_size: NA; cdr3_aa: ATSVQGTDPGQPQH
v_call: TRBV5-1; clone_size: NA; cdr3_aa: ASSSRLAGGTDTQY
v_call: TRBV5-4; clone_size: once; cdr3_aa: ASRDSGSYEQY
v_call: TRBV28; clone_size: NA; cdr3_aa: ANQGAPNSPLH
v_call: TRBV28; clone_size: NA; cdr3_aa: ASLRSGTRSGNTIY
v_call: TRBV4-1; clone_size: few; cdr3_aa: ASSQDHIPSYEQY
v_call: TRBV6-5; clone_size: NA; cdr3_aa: ASREGHVTEAF
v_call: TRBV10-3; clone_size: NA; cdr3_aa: AITPREDYGYT
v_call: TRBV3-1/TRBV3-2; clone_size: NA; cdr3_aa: ASSQNRGPSPLH
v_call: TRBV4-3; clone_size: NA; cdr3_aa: ASSQPPGQGAYEQY
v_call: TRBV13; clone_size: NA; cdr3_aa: ASSLGLVTQY
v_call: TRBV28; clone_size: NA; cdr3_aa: ASMEAGAGGGYEQF
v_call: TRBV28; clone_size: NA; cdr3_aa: ASSSPGQGNEKLF
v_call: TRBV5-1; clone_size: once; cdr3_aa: ASSEIGTGLGLRMNTEAF
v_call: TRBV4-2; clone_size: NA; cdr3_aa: ASSQALDTQY
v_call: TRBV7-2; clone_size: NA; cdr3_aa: ASRATLGELF
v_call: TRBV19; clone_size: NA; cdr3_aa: ASSIGQGAGDTQY
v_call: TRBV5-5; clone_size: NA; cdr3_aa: ASLRNWAGGGNTGELF
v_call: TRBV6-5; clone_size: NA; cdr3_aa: ASSRLASTYEQY
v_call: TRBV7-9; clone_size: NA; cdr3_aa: ASSSSTDTQY
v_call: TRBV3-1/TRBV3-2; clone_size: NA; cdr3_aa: ASSQYPGQGYTGELF
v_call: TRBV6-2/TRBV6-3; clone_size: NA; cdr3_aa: ASSRDRDGTEAF
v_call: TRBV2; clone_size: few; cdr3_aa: ASTVGEVDTQY
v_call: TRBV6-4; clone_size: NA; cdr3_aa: ASRLGDGANYEQY
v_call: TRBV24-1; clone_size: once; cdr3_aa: ATGGRAYNEQF
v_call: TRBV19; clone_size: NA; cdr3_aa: ASQGLDNEQF
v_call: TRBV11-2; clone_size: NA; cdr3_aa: ASSRPQKHDTQY
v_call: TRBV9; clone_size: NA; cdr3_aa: ASSDDRDTPGELF